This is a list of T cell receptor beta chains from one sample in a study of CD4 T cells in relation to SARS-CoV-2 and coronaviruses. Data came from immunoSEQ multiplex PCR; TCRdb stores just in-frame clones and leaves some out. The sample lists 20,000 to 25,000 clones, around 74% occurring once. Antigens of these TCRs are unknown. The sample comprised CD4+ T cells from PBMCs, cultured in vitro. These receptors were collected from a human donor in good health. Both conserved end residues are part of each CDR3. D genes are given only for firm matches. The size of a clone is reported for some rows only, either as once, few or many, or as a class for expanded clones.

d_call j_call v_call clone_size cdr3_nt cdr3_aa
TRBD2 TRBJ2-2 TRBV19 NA TGTGCCAGTACCGGGACTAGTCCCACCGGGGAGCTGTTTTTT CASTGTSPTGELFF
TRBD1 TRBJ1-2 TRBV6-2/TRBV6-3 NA TGTGCCAGCAGTTACCCCGGGACAGGGGCTGAGGGCTACACCTTC CASSYPGTGAEGYTF
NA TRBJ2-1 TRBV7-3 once TGTGCCAGCAGCCTGACTAGCTACAATGAGCAGTTCTTC CASSLTSYNEQFF
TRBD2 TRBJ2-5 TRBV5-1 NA TGCGCCAGCAGCCGGGGACTAGCGGGAGACCCCCAAGAGACCCAGTACTTC CASSRGLAGDPQETQYF
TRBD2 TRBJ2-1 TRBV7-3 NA TGTGCCAGCAGCTTAGCCGCTAGCGGGGACTCCCGTGCCTACAATGAGCAGTTCTTC CASSLAASGDSRAYNEQFF
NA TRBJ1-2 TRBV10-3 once TGTGCCATCAGTGCAATCGGGGTGGGCTACACCTTC CAISAIGVGYTF
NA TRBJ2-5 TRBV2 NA TGTGCCAGCAGTGCTTCGCCAGGTCAGGCGGAGACCCAGTACTTC CASSASPGQAETQYF
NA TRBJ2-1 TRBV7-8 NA TGTGCCAGCAGCTTAGAACGGGACGTTGAGCAGTTCTTC CASSLERDVEQFF
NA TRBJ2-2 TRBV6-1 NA TGTGCCAGCAGTGAAGTTCCGGGGACCGGGGAGCTGTTTTTT CASSEVPGTGELFF
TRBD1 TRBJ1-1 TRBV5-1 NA TGCGCCAGCAGCCCAGACAGGGGTCTGGTCACTGAAGCTTTCTTT CASSPDRGLVTEAFF
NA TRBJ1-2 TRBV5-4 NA TGTGCCAGCAGCCCTCCGTATGGCCATGACTACACCTTC CASSPPYGHDYTF
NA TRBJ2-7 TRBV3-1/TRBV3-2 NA TGTGCCAGCAGCCAAGGAAGGGAATACGAGCAGTACTTC CASSQGREYEQYF
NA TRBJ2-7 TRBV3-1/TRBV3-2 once TGTGCCAGCAGCCAATCCTACGAGCAGTACTTC CASSQSYEQYF
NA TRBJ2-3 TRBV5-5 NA TGTGCCAGCAGCTTGTATCCAGGGCCAGATACGCAGTATTTT CASSLYPGPDTQYF
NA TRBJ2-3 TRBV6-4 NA TGTGCCAGCAGGGCCGGGAGTTACTCGGATACGCAGTATTTT CASRAGSYSDTQYF
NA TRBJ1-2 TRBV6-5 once TGTGCCAGCAGCCGGGGCTTCTATGGCTACACCTTC CASSRGFYGYTF
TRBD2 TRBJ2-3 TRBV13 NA TGTGCCAGCAGCTCATCTAGCGGGAGGACGACAGATACGCAGTATTTT CASSSSSGRTTDTQYF
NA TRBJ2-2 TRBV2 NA TGTGCCAGCAGTGGGGGGCTAGGCGGGGAGCTGTTTTTT CASSGGLGGELFF
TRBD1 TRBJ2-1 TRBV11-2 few TGTGCCAGCAGGAAGGACAGGGCTTTGGGTGAGCAGTTCTTC CASRKDRALGEQFF
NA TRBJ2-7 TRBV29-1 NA TGCAGCGTTGGGGAAGGGGTTGGCGAGCAGTACTTC CSVGEGVGEQYF
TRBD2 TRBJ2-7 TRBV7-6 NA TGTGCCAGCAGCTTAGTGGGCGGGAGCTACGAGCAGTACTTC CASSLVGGSYEQYF
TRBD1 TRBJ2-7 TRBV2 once TGTGCCAGTCATATAAGGACAGGGGGCGACGAGCAGTACTTC CASHIRTGGDEQYF
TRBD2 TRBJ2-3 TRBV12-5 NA TGTGCTAGTGGTTCGGTCCGGACTAGCGGGAGTGATACGCAGTATTTT CASGSVRTSGSDTQYF
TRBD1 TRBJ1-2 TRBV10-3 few TGTGCCATCAGTCCCGGACAGGGAGATGGCTACACCTTC CAISPGQGDGYTF
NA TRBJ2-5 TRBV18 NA TGTGCCAGCTCACCAGCCATTCAAGAGACCCAGTACTTC CASSPAIQETQYF
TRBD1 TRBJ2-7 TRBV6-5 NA TGTGCCAGCAGTTACTCCTGGACAGGGCCTTACGAGCAGTACTTC CASSYSWTGPYEQYF
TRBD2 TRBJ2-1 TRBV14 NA TGTGCCAGCAGCCAAGGACTAGCGGGTCCTAGGATGTTGTTCTTC CASSQGLAGPRMLFF
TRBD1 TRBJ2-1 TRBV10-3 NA TGTGCCATCAGTGGGGGACAGAACTACAATGATGAGCAGTTCTTC CAISGGQNYNDEQFF
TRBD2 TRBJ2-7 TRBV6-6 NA TGTGCCAGCCGCTTGACTAGCGAGGTCTACGAGCAGTACTTC CASRLTSEVYEQYF
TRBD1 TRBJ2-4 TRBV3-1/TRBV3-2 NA TGTGCCAGCAGCCCAGAGGGACAGTTGTACAAAAACATTCAGTACTTC CASSPEGQLYKNIQYF
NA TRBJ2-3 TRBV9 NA TGTGCCAGCGTTCCAGGTACAGATACGCAGTATTTT CASVPGTDTQYF
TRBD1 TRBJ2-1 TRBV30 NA TGTGCCTGGAGTGGGGGACAGGGGGGTTCCGGGAGCTCCTACAATGAGCAGTTCTTC CAWSGGQGGSGSSYNEQFF
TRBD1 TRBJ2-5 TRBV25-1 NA TGTGCCAGCAGTGAATCATTCGGGACAGTACAAGAGACCCAGTACTTC CASSESFGTVQETQYF
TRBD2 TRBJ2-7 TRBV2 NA TGTGCCAGCAAGGGGACTAGTTCCGAGGCCGAGCAGTACTTC CASKGTSSEAEQYF
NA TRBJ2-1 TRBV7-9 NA TGTGCCAGCAGCTTAGTAGGGGGTGATTACAATGAGCAGTTCTTC CASSLVGGDYNEQFF
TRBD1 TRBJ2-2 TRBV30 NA TGTGCCTGGAGTTCCCATAGGACAGGTCCGAACACCGGGGAGCTGTTTTTT CAWSSHRTGPNTGELFF
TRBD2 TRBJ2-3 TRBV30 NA TGTGCCTGGAGCGTGGGGATAGCGGGAGTAAGAGATACGCAGTATTTT CAWSVGIAGVRDTQYF
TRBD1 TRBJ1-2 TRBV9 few TGTGCCAGCAGCGACCGGACCGGGACAGGGGGCTCTCGGTATGGCTACACCTTC CASSDRTGTGGSRYGYTF
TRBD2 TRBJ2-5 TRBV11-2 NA TGTGCCAGCAGCAAAACCGGGACTAGCGGAGAGACCCAGTACTTC CASSKTGTSGETQYF